These T cell receptor beta chains were read from a single sample in a study of blood T cell repertoires in COVID-19. Measured with immunoSEQ multiplex PCR; TCRdb has only the in-frame clones, and not every one. The profile covers roughly 250,000 clones, with around 85% appearing a single time and approximately 1.9% taken by the ten largest. Sequencing was performed on PBMCs or T cells enriched from blood (not recorded which). These receptors all stem from a woman aged 45-65 years who had recovered from COVID-19. The conserved cysteine and the conserved F or W are not part of the CDR3 here. Each record gives: CDR3 protein, J gene, D gene, V gene. D genes are given only for firm matches.

ASSIRLGTGRNTEAF TRBJ1-1 TRBD1 TRBV19
SASYGRDYNEQF TRBJ2-1 - TRBV20-1
AISASRDTYEQY TRBJ2-7 - TRBV10-3
ASSLRDSTYEQY TRBJ2-7 TRBD1 TRBV5-1
ASSQPTGRQETQY TRBJ2-5 - TRBV6-5
ASSLEDRGRQPQH TRBJ1-5 TRBD1 TRBV7-2
ASSGSTGAHGELF TRBJ2-2 - TRBV2
ASSPGTGNQPQH TRBJ1-5 TRBD1 TRBV27
ASSPTQFSGANVLT TRBJ2-6 - TRBV28
ASSGDRGARYEQY TRBJ2-7 TRBD1 TRBV18
ASSLRTANTGELF TRBJ2-2 - TRBV27
ASSFWSGSGSEQF TRBJ2-1 TRBD2 TRBV7-2
ASSFEGTIDEQF TRBJ2-1 TRBD2 TRBV7-9
ASSFDVPGGWLGQY TRBJ2-7 TRBD2 TRBV5-1
ASSLGKLQGSGTF TRBJ1-1 - TRBV28
ASRPMGRMTSGNYNEQF TRBJ2-1 TRBD2 TRBV4-1
ATRQVNYGYT TRBJ1-2 - TRBV28
ASSIAGTGNYGYT TRBJ1-2 TRBD1 TRBV19
ASSLARTGGSYNEQF TRBJ2-1 TRBD1 TRBV27
AIGQNYEQY TRBJ2-7 - TRBV10-3
ASSFLGTGNSYEQY TRBJ2-7 - TRBV12-1
ASSESTPGNEQY TRBJ2-7 - TRBV25-1
ASSLAWDTGRNEQF TRBJ2-1 - TRBV7-2
ASSESGSTYEQF TRBJ2-1 TRBD2 TRBV25-1
ASSSHRDSTYEQY TRBJ2-7 TRBD1 TRBV7-6
ASPQRGLSVNEQF TRBJ2-1 - TRBV21-1
SGGQGYYSYNEQF TRBJ2-1 TRBD1 TRBV29-1
ASSLWTVSGNTIY TRBJ1-3 - TRBV3-1/TRBV3-2
ASSLESRSTDTQY TRBJ2-3 - TRBV5-1
ASSFTSGSDTQY TRBJ2-3 TRBD2 TRBV28
ATTAGPLSYNEQF TRBJ2-1 - TRBV19
ASSVGGSGNTIY TRBJ1-3 - TRBV2
ASSLFNGVDYT TRBJ1-2 - TRBV28
ASSLTGGFDSPLH TRBJ1-6 TRBD1 TRBV5-1
ASSHRRPGQVSYEQY TRBJ2-7 TRBD1 TRBV3-1/TRBV3-2
SVDEGGNIQY TRBJ2-4 - TRBV29-1
ASSITPGAGDNEQF TRBJ2-1 - TRBV19
ASSMGQGNTEAF TRBJ1-1 TRBD1 TRBV28
ASSSGALTPGAEAF TRBJ1-1 - TRBV28
ATSRLAGNSYEQY TRBJ2-7 TRBD2 TRBV15
ASRLAGASQQF TRBJ2-1 TRBD2 TRBV19
ASSVTFEAGNTIY TRBJ1-3 - TRBV9
SVDLAGDNEQF TRBJ2-1 TRBD2 TRBV29-1
ASSSLTRLHTEAF TRBJ1-1 - TRBV6-2/TRBV6-3
ASSIARDNEQF TRBJ2-1 - TRBV19
ASSSPGGGTGNTIY TRBJ1-3 - TRBV28
ASTRGPGTGLNTEAF TRBJ1-1 TRBD1 TRBV27
ASSIIGTSVYT TRBJ1-2 - TRBV19
ASSIKGLGELF TRBJ2-2 - TRBV19
ASSRGTGDQPQH TRBJ1-5 TRBD1 TRBV5-5
AWSRGLSNYGYT TRBJ1-2 - TRBV30
ASSPHPGANQPQH TRBJ1-5 - TRBV7-8
ASSFRGPNGYT TRBJ1-2 - TRBV3-1/TRBV3-2
ASSRGSGVYEQY TRBJ2-7 - TRBV4-2
AISDRGVNGNTIY TRBJ1-3 - TRBV10-3